The clone carrying this T cell receptor beta chain has a handful of counts. Its antigen is unidentified. Template switching by 5'RACE produced TCR cDNA, adding a universal primer site and UMIs. TCRdb redid the calling of the 5' RACE reads with MiXCR, one entry per CDR3 protein. The sample records approximately 510,000 distinct CDR3 sequences, just over 20% being singletons. This sample stems from a study of T cells after yellow fever vaccination. CDR1 is MDHEN and CDR2 is SYDVKM in the germline V gene. The CDR3 has 16 amino acids. Trimming took 2 bases from V and 2 from J, leaving 15 bases between them. Study results and caveats: The secondary response showed a weaker magnitude and a faster peak, day 5 versus 15. Booster sampling recovered most clones from primary vaccination (approximately 97% CD4, approximately 88% CD8).

This receptor was identified in a man younger than 35 who received the YFV17D yellow fever vaccine. The rearrangement uses TRBV28 and TRBJ2-5, with TRBD1 as a possible D gene (6 bases). The input for sequencing was PBMCs, taken approximately 22 days after the first yellow fever vaccination. CDR3 bases: TGTGCCAGCAGTTTAGGCTCCGGGACACTTCAAGAGACCCAGTACTTC. Amino acid sequence: CASSLGSGTLQETQYF.